This is a list of T cell receptor beta chains from one sample in a study of T cell responses to AZD1222 COVID-19 vaccine. TCRdb's copy holds only in-frame clones and misses some; the assay was immunoSEQ multiplex PCR. The data hold about 120,000 clones, with more than 75% observed a single time. The sequencing here drew on peripheral blood, taken on day 0 of AZD1222 vaccination. The receptors were sampled from an adult in good health. The CDR3 runs from the conserved cysteine through the conserved F or W. A D gene is named only where the DNA matches it firmly. Size is omitted from some rows. Given values are once, few, many or a class for expanded clones.

d_call	clone_size	j_call	v_call	cdr3_aa	cdr3_nt
NA	NA	TRBJ1-1	TRBV12-3/TRBV12-4	CASSGYTEAFF	TGTGCCAGCAGCGGGTACACTGAAGCTTTCTTT
NA	NA	TRBJ1-5	TRBV18	CASSPRDDQPQHF	TGTGCCAGCTCACCAAGGGATGACCAGCCCCAGCATTTT
TRBD2	once	TRBJ2-5	TRBV3-1/TRBV3-2	CASSQVASGGALETQYF	TGTGCCAGCAGCCAAGTGGCTAGCGGGGGGGCCTTGGAGACCCAGTACTTC
NA	NA	TRBJ2-1	TRBV7-9	CASSETSSYNEQFF	TGTGCCAGCTCAGAGACAAGCTCCTACAATGAGCAGTTCTTC
TRBD1	once	TRBJ2-7	TRBV28	CASSPPGTGPLSSYEQYF	TGTGCCAGCAGCCCCCCCGGGACAGGGCCCTTGAGCTCCTACGAGCAGTACTTC
TRBD2	NA	TRBJ2-1	TRBV28	CASTGTSDEQFF	TGTGCCAGCACCGGGACTAGCGATGAGCAGTTCTTC
NA	few	TRBJ2-2	TRBV6-5	CASTYGRDGGELFF	TGTGCCAGCACTTACGGGAGAGATGGCGGGGAGCTGTTTTTT
TRBD1	NA	TRBJ1-2	TRBV11-2	CASSFQGTGGYTF	TGTGCCAGCAGCTTCCAGGGGACAGGTGGCTACACCTTC
NA	NA	TRBJ1-1	TRBV29-1	CSVDSSLEAFF	TGCAGCGTTGACAGTAGCCTTGAAGCTTTCTTT
NA	NA	TRBJ1-2	TRBV24-1	CATSGGGGGYTF	TGTGCCACCAGTGGTGGGGGCGGCGGCTACACCTTC
NA	once	TRBJ1-6	TRBV6-1	CASSDEVRSPLHF	TGTGCCAGCAGTGACGAGGTCCGTTCACCCCTCCACTTT
NA	few	TRBJ1-2	TRBV24-1	CATSDHSEGYTF	TGTGCCACCAGCGACCACTCAGAGGGCTACACCTTC
TRBD1	NA	TRBJ1-2	TRBV11-2	CASSLYGTAYGYTF	TGTGCCAGCAGCTTATACGGGACAGCCTATGGCTACACCTTC
NA	NA	TRBJ2-2	TRBV11-3	CASSYGAGTLTGELFF	TGTGCCAGCAGCTATGGGGCCGGGACACTCACCGGGGAGCTGTTTTTT
NA	NA	TRBJ2-1	TRBV5-1	CASSLAPVGNEQFF	TGCGCCAGCAGCTTGGCGCCCGTCGGTAATGAGCAGTTCTTC
NA	NA	TRBJ1-1	TRBV19	CASSEVLREAFF	TGTGCCTCAAGTGAAGTCCTACGAGAAGCTTTCTTT